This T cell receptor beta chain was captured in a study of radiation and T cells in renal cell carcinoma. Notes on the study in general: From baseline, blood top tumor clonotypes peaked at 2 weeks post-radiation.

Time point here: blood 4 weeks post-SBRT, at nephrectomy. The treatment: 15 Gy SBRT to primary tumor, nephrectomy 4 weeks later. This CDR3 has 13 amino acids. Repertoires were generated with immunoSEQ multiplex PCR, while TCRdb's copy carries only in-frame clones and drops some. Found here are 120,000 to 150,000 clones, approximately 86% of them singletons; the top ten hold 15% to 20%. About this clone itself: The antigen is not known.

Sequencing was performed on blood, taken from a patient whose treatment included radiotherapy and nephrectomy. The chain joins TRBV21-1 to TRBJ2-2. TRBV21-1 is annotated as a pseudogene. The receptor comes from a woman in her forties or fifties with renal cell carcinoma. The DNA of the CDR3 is TGTGCCAGCATACGATGGAACACCGGGGAGCTGTTTTTT. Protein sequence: CASIRWNTGELFF.